The text below deals with one T cell receptor (beta chain). Its antigen is still unknown. Other DNA sequences in the sample encode the same CDR3. Germline V lookup: CDR1 SGHRS, CDR2 YFSETQ. This CDR3 region has 14 residues. V lost 0 bases and J lost 0, with 6 bases in between. This sample was taken from a study of shared clonotypes between healthy human individuals. Study-level points and caveats: Larger estimated richness was generally recorded for naive subsets relative to memory subsets. Sampling was confined to blood; repertoires within tissues likely differ.

Generated by immunoSEQ multiplex PCR, the TCRdb table keeps only in-frame clones and is missing some. The table has 2 million to 2.5 million clones, over 90% seen once. The rearrangement links TRBV5-1 to TRBJ1-1; D gene ambiguous. The sequence was obtained from a young man in good health. Some clones in this sample may be carry-over from other donors' samples. Sequences were obtained from naive CD4+ T cells from PBMCs. As for subset: CD45RA+ positively selected. The CDR3 bases are TGCGCCAGCAGCTTGGGTGGATTGAACACTGAAGCTTTCTTT. This encodes CASSLGGLNTEAFF.